Below, one T cell receptor (beta chain) is given with its context. Method: immunoSEQ multiplex PCR; TCRdb's copy keeps in-frame clones and lacks some. This table holds 150,000 to 200,000 clones, approximately 96% found once. This CDR3 spans 12 amino acids. Trimming took 5 bases from V and 7 from J, leaving 9 bases between them. Per the germline V gene, CDR1 is LNHNV and CDR2 is YYDKDF (reference sequence). These data come from a study of control samples from healthy donors and cancer patients. The clonotype comes from a middle-aged woman in good health. The rearrangement uses TRBV15 and TRBJ2-1; possible D gene TRBD1, 6 bases. The source material was blood. CDR3 protein: CATSPRGNEQFF. The CDR3 DNA reads as TGTGCCACCAGCCCAAGGGGGAATGAGCAGTTCTTC.